The 28 T cell receptor beta chains listed next were all sequenced from one sample in a study of cytomegalovirus exposure and HLA in healthy donors. It was with 60 Vbeta and 13 Jbeta primers that the PCR ran. TCRdb's copy holds only in-frame clones and misses some; the assay was immunoSEQ multiplex PCR. Of roughly 200,000 clones in the sample, roughly four fifths were seen once. The sample was PBMCs. The receptors shown here come from a woman in her thirties or forties in good health and CMV-seronegative.

The rearrangement uses TRBV27 and TRBJ2-7; 13 nucleotides align to TRBD2. The CDR3 consists of 15 residues. Germline assignment: CDR1 MNHEY and CDR2 SMNVEV (reference sequence). V was pared by 5 bases and J by 3 bases, with 4 bases of the junction left unmatched. CDR3 in DNA: TGTGCCAGCAGTCTGGGACTAGCGGGGATCTACGAGCAGTACTTC. Translating it yields CASSLGLAGIYEQYF.

The V gene is TRBV27, the J gene TRBJ2-7, with 9 bases matching TRBD1. The CDR3 totals 15 residues. Trimming removed 6 bases from V and 13 bases from J; junction bases left unmatched: 19. CDR1 is MNHEY, CDR2 SMNVEV, per germline (reference sequence). CDR3 DNA sequence: TGTGCCAGCAGCGCCACCGGGACAGGGAATCAAATCGAATACTTC. It specifies CASSATGTGNQIEYF.

V usage is TRBV7-2 and J usage is TRBJ1-2; tentatively, D is TRBD1 (6 bases). This CDR3 contains 12 residues. Per the germline V gene, CDR1 is SGHTA and CDR2 is FQGNSA. V was shortened by 7 bases and J by 4 bases, with 10 bases between the two germline ends. The CDR3 loop reads CASTTDSYGYTF. CDR3 DNA: TGTGCCAGCACCACGGACAGCTATGGCTACACCTTC.

The chain links TRBV28 to TRBJ1-1, with 10 bases lining up with TRBD1. This CDR3 has 14 amino acids. J gave up 8 bases and V 5 bases, and 8 bases lay outside the gene matches. CDR1 and CDR2 (germline): MDHEN, SYDVKM. CDR3 nucleotide sequence: TGTGCCAGCAGTCCCCGACAGGGGGCGAAGGAAGCTTTCTTT. This translates into CASSPRQGAKEAFF.

This clone has more than one count but fewer than ten. This chain uses TRBV5-5 with TRBJ2-7; 7 nucleotides align to TRBD2. Germline loops: CDR1 SGHKS, CDR2 YYEKEE (reference sequence). V gave up 1 base and J gave up 3 bases; unmatched junction bases: 7. The CDR3 is 15 amino acids. CDR3 region: CASSLYLAGFYEQYF. DNA for the CDR3: TGTGCCAGCAGCTTGTACTTAGCGGGCTTCTACGAGCAGTACTTC.

V gene TRBV20-1 combines with J gene TRBJ1-1; 10 nucleotides align to TRBD1. This CDR3 is built from 11 residues. V was pared by 2 bases and J by 10 bases, with 1 base of the junction left unmatched. The germline gives CDR1 DFQATT, CDR2 SNEGSKA (reference sequence). Here the CDR3 reads CSARRDRGAFF. DNA of the CDR3: TGCAGTGCTAGACGGGACAGGGGAGCTTTCTTT.

The chain uses TRBV19 and TRBJ2-1, with D perhaps TRBD1 (6 bases). The germline gives CDR1 LNHDA, CDR2 SQIVND (reference sequence). The CDR3 is 13 residues long. The ends were cut back, 4 bases at V and 7 bases at J, with 11 bases in the middle. CDR3 amino acids: CASSTGVGNEQFF. In DNA, the CDR3 is TGTGCCAGTAGTACAGGGGTAGGGAATGAGCAGTTCTTC.

This rearrangement joins TRBV6-5 to TRBJ2-1; 14 bases line up with TRBD2. In germline, CDR1 is MNHEY, CDR2 SVGAGI. Trimming removed 4 bases from V and 8 bases from J; junction bases left unmatched: 4. The CDR3 has 15 residues. Here the CDR3 reads CASSSGTSGSHEQFF. The CDR3 nucleotides read TGTGCCAGCAGTTCCGGGACTAGCGGGAGCCATGAGCAGTTCTTC.

This rearrangement joins TRBV11-2 to TRBJ2-7, with D hard to call. Germline-derived CDR1 and CDR2 are SGHAT and FQNNGV. The V gene lost 4 bases and the J gene lost 3 bases, with 7 bases spanning the gap. The CDR3 extends over 12 amino acids. The CDR3 loop is CASSSRYYEQYF. DNA for the CDR3: TGTGCCAGCAGCTCCCGCTACTACGAGCAGTACTTC.

The gene calls are TRBV30 and TRBJ1-2; D is possibly TRBD1 (5 bases). From germline, CDR1 is GTSNPN and CDR2 SVGIG (reference sequence). V was clipped by 3 bases and J by 2 bases, with 16 bases between them. The CDR3 is 15 amino acids. CDR3 region: CAWRAGFGGNYGYTF. Here the CDR3 DNA reads TGTGCCTGGAGGGCAGGGTTTGGGGGGAACTATGGCTACACCTTC.

This clone was observed a handful of times. The V call is TRBV4-1, the J call TRBJ1-1; TRBD1 matches at 11 bases. This CDR3 spans 15 amino acids. Germline trimming cut 4 bases from V and 8 bases from J; bases unmatched to any gene: 9. Per the germline V gene, CDR1 is MGHRA and CDR2 is YSYEKL. The DNA for the CDR3 is TGCGCCAGCAGCCCCTTGGGACAGGGGGACGGGGAAGCTTTCTTT. This sequence encodes CASSPLGQGDGEAFF.

The rearrangement uses TRBV18 and TRBJ2-4; 8 positions match TRBD1. The CDR3 is made up of 17 amino acids. Germline assignment: CDR1 KGHSH and CDR2 LQKENI. The V segment lost 3 bases and the J segment 0 bases; nucleotides outside the gene matches: 7. The CDR3 reads CASSPQGQGLAKNIQYF. CDR3 in DNA: TGTGCCAGCTCACCCCAAGGACAGGGACTAGCCAAAAACATTCAGTACTTC.

The DNA of the CDR3 is TGTGCCTGGAGTGTTATGGCAGGGGCTCCCTACGAGCAGTACTTC. It encodes CAWSVMAGAPYEQYF. The chain carries TRBV30 and TRBJ2-5; maybe TRBD1 (6 bases). The J call may be wrong; the DNA end is better matched by TRBJ2-7. CDR1 is GTSNPN, CDR2 SVGIG, per germline (reference sequence). This CDR3 is 15 amino acids long.

This chain links TRBV5-5 with TRBJ2-7; 7 nucleotides line up with TRBD2. J gave up 4 bases and V 0 bases, and 4 bases lay outside the gene matches. Germline CDR1 and CDR2: SGHKS and YYEKEE (reference sequence). This CDR3 has 14 amino acids. This CDR3 is CASSLEPSGYEQYF. The CDR3 DNA is TGTGCCAGCAGCTTGGAGCCTAGCGGTTACGAGCAGTACTTC.

V usage is TRBV29-1 and J usage is TRBJ2-5, with unresolved D. The ends were cut back, 7 bases at V and 4 bases at J, with 13 bases in the middle. The CDR3 runs to 12 residues. CDR1 is SQVTM and CDR2 is ANQGSEA in the germline V gene. CDR3 DNA: TGCAGCGCAAACCCCATCGGAGAGACCCAGTACTTC. This sequence encodes CSANPIGETQYF.

This sequence joins TRBV7-9 and TRBJ1-1; 7 bases fit TRBD1. CDR3 length: 14 residues. From germline, CDR1 is SEHNR and CDR2 FQNEAQ (reference sequence). V was clipped by 5 bases and J by 2 bases; unmatched bases: 5. The CDR3 loop reads CASSPQGFNTEAFF. DNA of the CDR3: TGTGCCAGCAGCCCACAGGGGTTCAACACTGAAGCTTTCTTT.

The chain links TRBV5-5 to TRBJ2-1; maybe TRBD2 (6 bases). V lost 2 bases to trimming and J lost 7 bases, with 13 bases between them. Germline CDR1 is SGHKS and CDR2 is YYEKEE (reference sequence). This CDR3 contains 14 residues. The CDR3 loop is CASSFGGEWNEQFF. The CDR3 nucleotides are TGTGCCAGCAGCTTCGGGGGAGAGTGGAATGAGCAGTTCTTC.

The rearrangement joins TRBV5-6 to TRBJ1-1; TRBD1 aligns across 7 bases. CDR1 and CDR2 from the germline V gene are SGHDT and YYEEEE. Losses at the gene ends were 4 bases for V and 4 bases for J; bases not matched to a gene: 7. CDR3 length: 14 amino acids. This chain's CDR3 is CASSPLDRATEAFF. The CDR3 nucleotides are TGTGCCAGCAGCCCCCTCGACAGGGCCACTGAAGCTTTCTTT.

The chain joins TRBV12-5 to TRBJ2-1; 11 positions agree with TRBD2. This CDR3 contains 22 residues. The V gene's germline CDR1 is LGHNT and CDR2 FRNRAP. The V gene end was trimmed by 7 bases and the J gene end by 0 bases; junction bases not matched to a gene: 23. CDR3 DNA: TGTGCTAGTGCAGGGGGGAACGGGACTAGCGGCCCTGCCCGGAGCTCCTACAATGAGCAGTTCTTC. Translating gives CASAGGNGTSGPARSSYNEQFF.

There are a few counts of this clone. The V and J genes are TRBV27 and TRBJ2-1; perhaps TRBD2 as D (5 bases). CDR1 is MNHEY and CDR2 is SMNVEV in the germline V gene (reference sequence). The germline V and J ends were trimmed by 2 bases and 4 bases, with 12 bases remaining between them. This CDR3 has 15 residues. CDR3 sequence (DNA): TGTGCCAGCAGTTTAGGCGGGTCCCATTACAATGAGCAGTTCTTC. It encodes CASSLGGSHYNEQFF.

The rearrangement uses TRBV5-1 and TRBJ1-4; TRBD1 matches 8 bases. V trimming: 4 bases; J trimming: 8 bases; junction bases outside the gene matches: 10. Germline-derived CDR1 and CDR2 are SGHRS and YFSETQ. The CDR3 runs to 15 residues. This chain's CDR3 is CASSQGQGGVEKLFF. As DNA, the CDR3 is TGCGCCAGCAGCCAAGGACAGGGAGGTGTCGAAAAACTGTTTTTT.

The chain joins TRBV9 to TRBJ1-2, with TRBD1 matching 7 bases. This CDR3 is 16 amino acids long. Germline CDR1 SGDLS, CDR2 YYNGEE. With V trimmed by 1 base and J by 4 bases, 10 bases remained unmatched. The CDR3 region is CASSVSYGQDLYGYTF. The CDR3 nucleotides are TGTGCCAGCAGCGTAAGTTATGGACAGGACCTCTATGGCTACACCTTC. Full variable domain (missing parts from reference TRBV9 and TRBJ1-2): DSGVTQTPKHLITATGQRVTLRCSPRSGDLSVYWYQQSLDQGLQFLIQYYNGEERAKGNILERFSAQQFPDLHSELNLSSLELGDSALYFCASSVSYGQDLYGYTFGSGTRLTVV.

The chain is built from TRBV15 and TRBJ1-2, with a possible D match to TRBD1 (6 bases). CDR3 length equals 17 residues. Germline CDR1 and CDR2: LNHNV and YYDKDF (reference sequence). With 1 base removed from V and 3 bases from J, the gap between germline ends came to 18 bases. The CDR3 DNA follows: TGTGCCACCAGCAGAGGCCGGGGGGGCGGTAGCGACTATGGCTACACCTTC. This sequence encodes CATSRGRGGGSDYGYTF.

This clone was observed a single time. The chain combines TRBV6-6 with TRBJ2-7, with TRBD1 matching over 9 bases. The CDR3 length is 14 residues. CDR1 and CDR2 from the germline V gene are MNHNY and SVGAGI (reference sequence). J was trimmed by 10 bases and V by 6 bases; bases with no gene match: 13. CDR3 in DNA: TGTGCCAGCAGGCTGGGACAGGGTATTTCCTCCCAGTACTTC. Protein product: CASRLGQGISSQYF.

J is TRBJ1-5 and V is TRBV29-1; tentative D call: TRBD1 (6 bases). V dropped 4 bases and J dropped 1 base, with 14 bases sitting between them. Per germline, CDR1 SQVTM and CDR2 ANQGSEA. CDR3 length: 15 amino acids. The CDR3 sequence: CSVVGAGASNQPQHF. The CDR3, as DNA: TGCAGCGTTGTGGGAGCGGGGGCAAGCAATCAGCCCCAGCATTTT.

This clone appeared a few times. This chain links TRBV5-4 with TRBJ1-1; D may be TRBD1 (5 bases). The CDR3 consists of 12 residues. Germline CDR1 is SGHNT and CDR2 is YYREEE (reference sequence). Trimming cost V 6 bases and J 5 bases, with 11 bases left between them. This CDR3 reads CASTRGGTEAFF. CDR3 bases: TGTGCCAGCACCCGCGGGGGAACTGAAGCTTTCTTT.

J is TRBJ2-2 and V is TRBV5-1, with 8 bases matching TRBD2. CDR3 length equals 16 residues. Germline CDR1 is SGHRS and CDR2 is YFSETQ. V lost 8 bases, J lost 7 bases, and 16 bases stayed unmatched. CDR3 sequence (DNA): TGCGCCAGTGGGGCCGGGGCAGCGGGAGCCGTCGGGGAGCTGTTTTTT. The encoded protein is CASGAGAAGAVGELFF.

The chain uses TRBV9 and TRBJ1-3; 7 bases line up with TRBD1. This CDR3 comprises 16 residues. Germline V lookup: CDR1 SGDLS, CDR2 YYNGEE. The V and J ends lost 2 bases and 4 bases, in that order; junction bases with no gene match: 9. As DNA, the CDR3 is TGTGCCAGCAGCGTCTTCGACAGGGTCTCCGGAAACACCATATATTTT. Its protein is CASSVFDRVSGNTIYF. Using reference TRBV9 and TRBJ1-3 for the parts outside the CDR3, the full variable domain is DSGVTQTPKHLITATGQRVTLRCSPRSGDLSVYWYQQSLDQGLQFLIQYYNGEERAKGNILERFSAQQFPDLHSELNLSSLELGDSALYFCASSVFDRVSGNTIYFGEGSWLTVV.